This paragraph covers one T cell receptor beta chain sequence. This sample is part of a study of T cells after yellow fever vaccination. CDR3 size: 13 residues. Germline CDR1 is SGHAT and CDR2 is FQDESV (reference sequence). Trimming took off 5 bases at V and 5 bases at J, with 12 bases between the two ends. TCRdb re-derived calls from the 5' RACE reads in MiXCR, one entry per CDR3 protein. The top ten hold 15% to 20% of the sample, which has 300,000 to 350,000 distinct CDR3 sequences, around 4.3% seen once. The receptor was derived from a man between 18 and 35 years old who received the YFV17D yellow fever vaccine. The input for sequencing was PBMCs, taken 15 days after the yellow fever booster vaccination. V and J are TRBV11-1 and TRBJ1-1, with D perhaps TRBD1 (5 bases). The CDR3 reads CASSPRQTTEAFF. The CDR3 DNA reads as TGTGCCAGCAGCCCGAGACAGACAACTGAAGCTTTCTTT.